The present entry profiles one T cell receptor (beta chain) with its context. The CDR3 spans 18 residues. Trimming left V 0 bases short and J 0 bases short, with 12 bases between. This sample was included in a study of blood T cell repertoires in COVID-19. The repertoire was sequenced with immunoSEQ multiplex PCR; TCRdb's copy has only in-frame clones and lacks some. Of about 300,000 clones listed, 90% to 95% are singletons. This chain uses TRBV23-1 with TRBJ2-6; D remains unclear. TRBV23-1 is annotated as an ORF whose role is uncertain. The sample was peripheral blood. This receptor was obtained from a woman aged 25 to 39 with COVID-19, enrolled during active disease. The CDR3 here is CASSQSRSGDSGANVLTF. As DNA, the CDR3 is TGCGCCAGCAGTCAATCGAGGAGTGGTGACTCTGGGGCCAACGTCCTGACTTTC.